This entry is about one TCR beta chain. Its cognate antigen is unknown. The sample's treatment: roughly 10-day PBMC culture with coronavirus spike peptide pools or control peptides (ViraFEST assay). In the ViraFEST assay, peptide-pool expansion preceded TCR sequencing of expanded clonotypes. In this cohort, PCR tests turned positive between March and December 2020, predating US Alpha, Beta and Delta variants. Trimming took 4 bases from V and 3 from J, leaving 3 bases between them. The CDR3 loop spans 12 amino acids. CDR1 is MNHEY, CDR2 SVGAGI, per germline. Oncomine TCR Beta short-read sequencing was applied to DNA from cultured CD4+ T cells. TCRdb processed the PCR reads anew with MiXCR; each CDR3 protein has one entry. The table has over 10,000 distinct CDR3 sequences, roughly 50% seen once. These data belong to a study of vaccination and CD4 T cells after COVID-19.

The rearrangement joins TRBV6-5 to TRBJ2-2, with D uncertain. The TCR originated in a human donor who had recovered from COVID-19. The sample consisted of CD4+ T cells from blood, cultured in vitro. CDR3 sequence (DNA): TGTGCCAGCAGTTTTGACACCGGGGAGCTGTTTTTT. Translated: CASSFDTGELFF.